Below, one T cell receptor beta chain is given with its context. Its antigen is not known. The junction does not match germline at one end; this may be a read error. The Oncomine TCR Beta short-read assay was applied to DNA of cultured CD4+ T cells. TCRdb called the PCR reads again in MiXCR, with one record for every CDR3 protein. This sample has about 10,000 distinct CDR3 sequences; 25% to 35% occur once, and the top ten carry over 9%. As to treatment: approximately 9-day PBMC culture with coronavirus spike peptide pools or control peptides (ViraFEST assay). PCR positivity was dated March to December 2020, before US Alpha, Beta and Delta variants. CDR3 length: 13 residues. Germline V CDR1 and CDR2: LNHNV, YYDKDF (reference sequence). The data originate from a study of vaccination and CD4 T cells after COVID-19.

J is TRBJ1-2 and V is TRBV15; 7 bases are a match to TRBD1. This TCR derives from a human donor who had recovered from COVID-19. Specimen: CD4+ T cells from blood, cultured in vitro, collected after SARS-CoV-2 vaccination. The CDR3 region has the DNA TGTGCCACGAGCACGGGACAGACCTATGGCTACACCTTC. It translates to CATSTGQTYGYTF.